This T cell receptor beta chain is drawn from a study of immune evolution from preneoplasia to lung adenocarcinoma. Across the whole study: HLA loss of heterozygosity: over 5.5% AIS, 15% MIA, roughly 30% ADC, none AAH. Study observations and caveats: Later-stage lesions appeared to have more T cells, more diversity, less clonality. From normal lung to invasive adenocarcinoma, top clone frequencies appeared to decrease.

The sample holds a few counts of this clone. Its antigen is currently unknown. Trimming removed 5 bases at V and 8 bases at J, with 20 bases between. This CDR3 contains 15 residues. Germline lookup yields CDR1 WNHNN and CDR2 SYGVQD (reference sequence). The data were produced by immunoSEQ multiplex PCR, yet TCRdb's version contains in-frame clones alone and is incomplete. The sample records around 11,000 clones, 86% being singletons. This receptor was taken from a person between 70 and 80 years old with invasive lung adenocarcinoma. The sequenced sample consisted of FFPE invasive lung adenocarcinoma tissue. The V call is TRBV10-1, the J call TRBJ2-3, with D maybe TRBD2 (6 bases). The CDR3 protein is CASSPLASVRGTQYF. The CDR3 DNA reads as TGCGCCAGCAGTCCTCTAGCGAGTGTTCGGGGTACGCAGTATTTT.